This T cell receptor beta chain was observed in a study of identical twins. The table lists this clonotype with a few counts. What it recognizes is unknown. Through template switching, a universal primer site was introduced, and the cDNA contained unique molecular identifiers. TCRdb passed the 5' RACE reads through MiXCR, listing each CDR3 protein once. The table includes roughly 750,000 distinct CDR3 sequences, 20% to 25% detected once. The germline V gene has CDR1 DFQATT and CDR2 SNEGSKA (reference sequence). The CDR3 has 16 residues. V lost 3 bases, J lost 0 bases, and 8 bases stayed unmatched. Study observations and caveats: The study found that models underestimated out-of-frame TCR alpha sharing in monozygotic twins.

This same sample was also part of a study on T cells expressing NK-cell markers.

This receptor was obtained from a young woman in good health. The chain links TRBV20-1 to TRBJ2-1; 7 nucleotides agree with TRBD2. The sample taken for sequencing was PBMCs. CDR3 region: CSARGFGGSSYNEQFF. The CDR3 bases are TGCAGTGCTAGGGGGTTTGGCGGGAGCTCCTACAATGAGCAGTTCTTC.